This TCR beta chain comes out of a study of cytomegalovirus exposure and HLA in healthy donors. Germline V lookup: CDR1 SQVTM, CDR2 ANQGSEA. The CDR3 is 13 residues long. The germline V and J ends were trimmed by 8 bases and 7 bases, with 18 bases remaining between them. The PCR was carried out with 60 Vbeta primers and 13 Jbeta primers. In the authors' methods: Among the unique TCR beta chains that a later analysis counted, about 85 million in all, 9.5 million to 11 million were shared. Repertoires were generated with immunoSEQ multiplex PCR, while TCRdb's copy carries only in-frame clones and drops some. The V and J calls and clone size are taken from that table; D and trimming were inferred from the DNA. Here the sample table reports about 67,000 clones.

This receptor was taken from a man aged 30-40 years in good health and CMV-seropositive. The chain carries TRBV29-1 and TRBJ2-1; possible D gene TRBD1, 5 bases. The specimen was PBMCs. The chain's CDR3 is CSTSSGNRNEQFF. The CDR3 DNA sequence: TGCAGCACGTCCTCAGGGAATCGAAATGAGCAGTTCTTC.